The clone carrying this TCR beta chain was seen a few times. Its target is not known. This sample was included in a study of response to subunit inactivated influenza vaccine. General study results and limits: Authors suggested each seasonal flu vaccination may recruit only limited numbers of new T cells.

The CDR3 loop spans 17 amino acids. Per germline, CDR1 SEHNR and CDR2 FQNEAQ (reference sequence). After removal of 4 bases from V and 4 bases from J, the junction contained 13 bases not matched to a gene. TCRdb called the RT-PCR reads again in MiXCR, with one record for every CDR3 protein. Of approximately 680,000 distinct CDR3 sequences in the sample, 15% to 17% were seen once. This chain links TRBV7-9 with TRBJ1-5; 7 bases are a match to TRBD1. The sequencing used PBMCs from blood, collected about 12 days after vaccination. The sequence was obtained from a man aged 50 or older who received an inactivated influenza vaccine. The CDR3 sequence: CASSSIRVGGSNQPQHF. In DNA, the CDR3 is TGTGCCAGCAGCTCTATCAGGGTAGGGGGCTCTAATCAGCCCCAGCATTTT.